This TCR beta chain appears in the sequencing data of a study of T-cell memory formation after mild COVID-19. The CDR3 sequence is 15 residues long. The V end was cut by 5 bases, the J end by 0 bases, with 8 bases between. Germline CDR1 and CDR2: LNHDA and SQIVND (reference sequence). The table lists this clonotype with a few counts. After 5'RACE with constant-segment primers, TCR alpha and TCR beta cDNA libraries carrying sample barcodes and UMIs were obtained. TCRdb independently ran MiXCR on the 5' RACE reads; one entry per CDR3 protein. This sample has fewer than 400,000 distinct CDR3 sequences; about 17% occur once, and the top ten carry 20% to 25%.

The sequenced sample consisted of PBMCs or a T cell subset sorted from them (not recorded which). The TCR comes from a man between 18 and 29 years old who had mild COVID-19 (a few samples of this study predate the infection). Cell type and time point are not known. V and J are TRBV19 and TRBJ2-6, with D hard to call. The CDR3 loop is CASSALSSGANVLTF. The CDR3 DNA reads as TGTGCCAGTAGTGCTTTGAGCTCTGGGGCCAACGTCCTGACTTTC.